The 18 T cell receptor beta chains in this list originate from one sample, sequenced in a study of T cell clonality in common variable immunodeficiency. Data came from immunoSEQ multiplex PCR; TCRdb stores just in-frame clones and leaves some out. The sample holds about 39,000 clones, and no clone turns up only once. The sample taken for sequencing was peripheral blood mononuclear cells. Receptors were obtained from a person aged 18-69 years in good health.

At least ten counts were recorded for this clone. Read sequence stops 3 residues before the CDR3 end, and the germline J gene provides the missing end. This chain uses TRBV19 with TRBJ1-5, with D possibly matching TRBD1 (6 bases). CDR3 size: 14 residues. The V end was cut by 3 bases, the J end by 2 bases, with 8 bases between. Germline-derived CDR1 and CDR2 are LNHDA and SQIVND (reference sequence). The covered CDR3 bases are TGTGCCAGTAGTATCAGGGGAGGCAATCAGCCC. Its protein product is CASSIRGGNQP. The whole CDR3 region reads CASSIRGGNQPQHF.

This clone was recorded at least ten times. The CDR3 DNA, read in part, is TGTGCCAGCAGCTTATCCCGGGGTAACAACGAG. Residues: CASSLSRGNNE. The CDR3 reads in full as CASSLSRGNNEQYF. This sequence joins TRBV11-3 and TRBJ2-7; TRBD2 is a possible D gene (5 bases). The read ends 3 residues before the CDR3 terminus; that terminus is restored from the germline J gene. The germline V gene has CDR1 SGHNT and CDR2 YENEEA. This CDR3 contains 14 residues. Trimming stripped 2 bases from V and 5 bases from J, with 13 bases between.

This clone was seen a few times. The CDR3 end is not reached by the read, which stops 3 residues before it; the germline J gene fills it in. This chain links TRBV5-6 with TRBJ2-3; D gene unclear. V lost 1 base and J 4 bases, leaving 10 bases between the germline ends. This CDR3 is 14 amino acids long. Looked up from germline, CDR1 is SGHDT and CDR2 is YYEEEE. Incomplete CDR3 DNA: TGTGCCAGCAGCTTGTACCAGCGCCCAGATACG. It translates to CASSLYQRPDT. The full CDR3 reads CASSLYQRPDTQYF.

This clone was recorded at least ten times. Read coverage stops 3 residues before the CDR3 terminus; the germline J gene supplies the remainder. The rearrangement joins TRBV7-8 to TRBJ2-1, with 10 bases that match TRBD2. After removal of 2 bases from V and 8 bases from J, the junction contained 9 bases not matched to a gene. CDR1 and CDR2 (germline): SGHVS, FQNEAQ. The CDR3 length is 16 residues. The part of the CDR3 DNA that was read is TGTGCCAGCAGCTTAATCAGCGGGAGGGCCTTAGATGAG. Translation gives CASSLISGRALDE. The full CDR3 protein reads CASSLISGRALDEQFF.

This clone has a handful of counts. The read falls 3 residues short of the CDR3 end, and the missing part is taken from the germline J gene. V usage is TRBV30 and J usage is TRBJ1-2; D is unclear. Between the trimmed V and J ends, which lost 0 bases and 2 bases, there was a span of 13 bases. The CDR3 is 15 amino acids. Germline V gene lookup returns CDR1 GTSNPN and CDR2 SVGIG (reference sequence). CDR3 DNA (partial): TGTGCCTGGAGTGTGTCCGCGGGAAAAAACTATGGC. Translated: CAWSVSAGKNYG. The entire CDR3 protein is CAWSVSAGKNYGYTF.

This clone was picked up many times. The missing CDR3 end, 3 residues past where the read stops, is filled in from the germline J gene. The rearrangement links TRBV19 to TRBJ2-3, with 8 bases matching TRBD1. This CDR3 region has 14 residues. Germline trimming cut 5 bases from V and 4 bases from J; bases unmatched to any gene: 5. The germline gives CDR1 LNHDA, CDR2 SQIVND (reference sequence). The sequenced CDR3 bases are TGTGCCAGTAGTGTCGGACAGGGCGCAGATACG. Translation gives CASSVGQGADT. The entire CDR3 sequence reads CASSVGQGADTQYF.

This clone has at least ten counts. The DNA read from the CDR3 is TGTGCCAGTAGTAACCGACTAGCGGGCATTTCTAGCACAGATACG. Translated, it gives CASSNRLAGISSTDT. The entire CDR3 is CASSNRLAGISSTDTQYF. The chain is built from TRBV19 and TRBJ2-3; 10 nucleotides match TRBD2. The read gets to within 3 residues of the CDR3 end, and the germline J gene fills in the rest. Germline values: CDR1 LNHDA, CDR2 SQIVND (reference sequence). CDR3 size: 18 residues. J was trimmed by 0 bases and V by 4 bases; bases with no gene match: 10.

This clone was seen at least ten times. The missing CDR3 end, 3 residues past where the read stops, is filled in from the germline J gene. The V and J genes are TRBV19 and TRBJ1-1; TRBD1 is a possible D gene (6 bases). The CDR3 is 15 residues long. V dropped 3 bases and J dropped 2 bases, with 13 bases sitting between them. The germline CDR1 and CDR2 sequences are LNHDA and SQIVND (reference sequence). The chain's CDR3 is CASSIWTVSNTEAFF. The sequenced CDR3 bases are TGTGCCAGTAGTATCTGGACAGTTTCTAACACTGAA.

This clone was seen a handful of times. The read falls 3 residues short of the CDR3 end, and the missing part is taken from the germline J gene. V and J are TRBV30 and TRBJ1-2; 9 bases agree with TRBD1. Germline values: CDR1 GTSNPN, CDR2 SVGIG (reference sequence). The CDR3 runs 15 residues. The covered CDR3 bases are TGTGCCTGGAGTCGCGGGGGGACAGGGCCCTACGAA. Its protein is CAWSRGGTGPYE. The full CDR3 protein is CAWSRGGTGPYEYTF.

This clone came up many times. The CDR3 goes on 3 residues after the read ends, and that part is filled in from the germline J gene. The chain carries TRBV20-1 and TRBJ1-6; 8 positions match TRBD1. Germline V gives CDR1 DFQATT, CDR2 SNEGSKA (reference sequence). The trim removed 5 bases at V and 10 bases at J, leaving 7 bases unmatched. The CDR3 has 13 residues. The CDR3 DNA, read in part, is TGCAGTGCTCCAGGGACAGGAGAATCACCC. Protein product: CSAPGTGESP. The full CDR3 protein reads CSAPGTGESPLHF.

This clone was counted ten times or more. The read halts 3 residues ahead of the CDR3 end, with the missing end drawn from the germline J gene. V and J are TRBV30 and TRBJ1-1, with D tentatively TRBD1 (5 bases). CDR3 length: 14 residues. Germline lookup yields CDR1 GTSNPN and CDR2 SVGIG (reference sequence). Trimming shortened V by 2 bases and J by 4 bases, and 14 bases separated the two germline ends. CDR3 in amino acids: CAWSKQASSTEAFF. CDR3 DNA, as far as it was read: TGTGCCTGGAGTAAACAGGCTTCGAGCACTGAA.

Ten or more counts support this clone. The CDR3 is cut off 3 residues early in the read; its end comes from the germline J gene. V and J are TRBV20-1 and TRBJ1-2; TRBD1 agrees at 9 bases. In germline, CDR1 is DFQATT, CDR2 SNEGSKA (reference sequence). V trimming: 3 bases; J trimming: 4 bases; junction bases outside the gene matches: 3. The CDR3 is 13 amino acids. The CDR3 sequence is CSARPGQGYGYTF. The DNA read from the CDR3 is TGCAGTGCTAGGCCGGGACAGGGCTATGGC.

At least ten counts were recorded for this clone. At one of its ends the junction is not consistent with the germline gene, which may arise from a read error. The CDR3 end falls 3 residues outside the read, so it is completed with the germline J gene. Other DNA sequences in this specimen translate into the identical CDR3. V and J are TRBV29-1 and TRBJ1-3, with 7 nucleotides matching TRBD1. The CDR3 extends over 13 amino acids. CDR1 and CDR2 (germline): SQVTM, ANQGSEA. The sequenced part of the CDR3 DNA is TGCAGCGCGACAGGGCTCTCTGGAAACACA. Amino acid sequence: CSATGLSGNT. From start to end, the CDR3 is CSATGLSGNTIYF. The complete variable domain, with remaining parts taken from reference TRBV29-1 and TRBJ1-3, reads SAVISQKPSRDICQRGTSLTIQCQVDSQVTMMFWYRQQPGQSLTLIATANQGSEATYESGFVIDKFPISRPNLTFSTLTVSNMSPEDSSIYLCSATGLSGNTIYFGEGSWLTVV.

This clone showed up many times. CDR3 protein: CASSYPGLINEQFF. CDR3 bases read: TGTGCCAGCAGCTATCCGGGACTTATCAATGAG. This chain joins TRBV7-8 and TRBJ2-1, with D tentatively TRBD2 (6 bases). The read finishes 3 residues shy of the CDR3 end, and the germline J gene is used to complete it. This CDR3 spans 14 amino acids. V was clipped by 4 bases and J by 6 bases, with 13 bases between them. In germline, CDR1 is SGHVS, CDR2 FQNEAQ.

This clone showed up many times. The read gets to within 3 residues of the CDR3 end, and the germline J gene fills in the rest. The chain joins TRBV20-1 to TRBJ1-3; D might be TRBD1 (5 bases). The ends were cut back, 3 bases at V and 0 bases at J, with 15 bases in the middle. The CDR3 is made up of 16 amino acids. Germline-derived CDR1 and CDR2 are DFQATT and SNEGSKA (reference sequence). The chain's CDR3 is CSARGGRGYSGNTIYF. The sequenced CDR3 bases are TGCAGTGCTAGGGGCGGTAGGGGCTACTCTGGAAACACC.

This clone was seen a handful of times. The sequenced fragment ends 3 residues before the CDR3 boundary, so the rest is inferred from the germline J gene. The chain has TRBV6-1 and TRBJ2-3, with 12 nucleotides matching TRBD2. This CDR3 is 15 amino acids long. Germline CDR1 and CDR2: MNHNS and SASEGT. The CDR3 spells CASSEWLAGGETQYF. The sequenced part of the CDR3 DNA is TGTGCCAGCAGTGAATGGCTAGCGGGAGGGGAGACG.

This clone came up many times. The read ends 3 residues shy of where the CDR3 ends; the end is completed using the germline J gene. The rearrangement links TRBV10-3 to TRBJ1-1, with D maybe TRBD1 (5 bases). The germline gives CDR1 ENHRY, CDR2 SYGVKD. The CDR3 loop spans 13 amino acids. V lost 10 bases, J lost 4 bases, and 16 bases lay in between. The DNA read from the CDR3 is TGTGCCAGCATGGGGGGGGTTAGCACTGAA. Translating it yields CASMGGVSTE. The whole CDR3 is CASMGGVSTEAFF.

This clone came up many times. Read data end 3 residues before the CDR3 end; the end is taken from the germline J gene. The V and J genes are TRBV7-2 and TRBJ2-1; 7 bases are shared with TRBD1. Germline values: CDR1 SGHTA, CDR2 FQGNSA. This CDR3 has 11 amino acids. Germline trimming cut 5 bases from V and 9 bases from J; bases unmatched to any gene: 1. The chain's CDR3 is CASSDRVEQFF. Incomplete CDR3 DNA: TGTGCCAGCAGCGACAGGGTTGAG.